These 29 T cell receptor beta chains were sequenced from one sample in a study of shared clonotypes between healthy human individuals. Sequencing was performed with immunoSEQ multiplex PCR; in TCRdb, only in-frame clones are kept and a portion is missing. Among about 600,000 clones listed, around 97% were seen once. Material: naive CD4+ T cells sorted from blood. Described subset: CD45RA+ positively selected. All receptors come from a woman aged 25 to 45 in good health.

The V and J genes are TRBV30 and TRBJ2-1; 7 bases are shared with TRBD1. J was trimmed by 5 bases and V by 0 bases; bases with no gene match: 1. The CDR3 extends over 13 amino acids. Germline V gene lookup returns CDR1 GTSNPN and CDR2 SVGIG (reference sequence). The CDR3 sequence is CAWSVTGNNEQFF. In DNA, the CDR3 is TGTGCCTGGAGTGTGACAGGGAACAATGAGCAGTTCTTC.

The J gene is TRBJ2-7, the V gene TRBV14; D tentatively reads TRBD1 or TRBD2 (7 bases each). The V end lost 2 bases, the J end lost 0 bases, and 17 bases lay between the germline ends. This CDR3 spans 17 amino acids. CDR1 and CDR2 (germline): SGHDN, FVKESK. CDR3 residues: CASSQPGGGLTSYEQYF. CDR3 DNA sequence: TGTGCCAGCAGCCAACCAGGGGGGGGACTAACCTCCTACGAGCAGTACTTC.

The chain couples TRBV7-9 to TRBJ1-4; possible D gene TRBD1, 5 bases. V lost 6 bases and J lost 12, with 35 bases in between. The CDR3 spans 19 residues. The germline CDR1 and CDR2 sequences are SEHNR and FQNEAQ (reference sequence). The CDR3 DNA sequence: TGTGCCAGCAGTTACGACCCGTCCCGGTCTGGACATATGCTGCTTGAACTGTTTTTT. Protein sequence: CASSYDPSRSGHMLLELFF.

The V and J genes are TRBV30 and TRBJ1-5, with unresolved D. Germline V gene sequence: CDR1 GTSNPN, CDR2 SVGIG (reference sequence). V was pared by 0 bases and J by 2 bases, with 11 bases between. The CDR3 spans 15 residues. For the CDR3, the DNA is TGTGCCTGGAGTGTAATCGGCCTAGGCAATCAGCCCCAGCATTTT. Translating gives CAWSVIGLGNQPQHF.

The chain links TRBV6-5 to TRBJ1-2; the D gene is possibly TRBD1 (6 bases). The V end lost 4 bases, the J end lost 4 bases, and 13 bases lay between the germline ends. The CDR3 consists of 14 residues. Germline assignment: CDR1 MNHEY and CDR2 SVGAGI. The CDR3 loop reads CASSSITGFYGYTF. The CDR3 bases are TGTGCCAGCAGTTCCATAACAGGGTTCTATGGCTACACCTTC.

The chain has TRBV28 and TRBJ2-7, with a possible D match to TRBD2 (5 bases). Trimming cost V 1 base and J 0 bases, with 7 bases left between them. CDR3 length equals 14 residues. Germline CDR1 reads MDHEN; CDR2 reads SYDVKM. DNA for the CDR3: TGTGCCAGCAGTTTATATGGGAGCTCCTACGAGCAGTACTTC. It codes for CASSLYGSSYEQYF.

The rearrangement links TRBV28 to TRBJ1-3, with 7 bases fitting TRBD1. Germline V lookup: CDR1 MDHEN, CDR2 SYDVKM. The CDR3 has 15 amino acids. V was pared by 5 bases and J by 0 bases, with 4 bases of the junction left unmatched. CDR3 DNA: TGTGCCAGCAGTGCCACAGGGGCCTCTGGAAACACCATATATTTT. It codes for CASSATGASGNTIYF.

CDR3 coding DNA: TGCGCCAGCAGCTTTGGTAGCACAGATACGCAGTATTTT. It encodes CASSFGSTDTQYF. The genes are TRBV5-1 and TRBJ2-3; no firm D call. CDR3 size: 13 residues. With 2 bases removed from V and 0 bases from J, the gap between germline ends came to 4 bases. Germline V gene data show CDR1 as SGHRS and CDR2 as YFSETQ.

This clone was counted a few times. The chain couples TRBV7-6 to TRBJ1-3; 8 bases map to TRBD1. With V trimmed by 10 bases and J by 0 bases, 5 bases remained unmatched. CDR1 and CDR2 (germline): SGHVS, FNYEAQ. The CDR3 sequence is 14 residues long. DNA for the CDR3: TGTGCCATTATCGACAGGGGCTCTGGAAACACCATATATTTT. Its protein product is CAIIDRGSGNTIYF.

A remark on this clone: This same CDR3 is encoded by further DNA sequences in the sample. The genes are TRBV9 and TRBJ1-3; tentative D call: TRBD1 (5 bases). Germline V gene lookup returns CDR1 SGDLS and CDR2 YYNGEE. The V end was cut by 0 bases, the J end by 7 bases, with 14 bases between. The CDR3 sequence is 15 residues long. DNA for the CDR3: TGTGCCAGCAGCGTAGGAAGGGGAGAGGGCAACACCATATATTTT. Its protein product is CASSVGRGEGNTIYF.

CDR3: CASSLVGSPLHF. DNA of the CDR3: TGTGCCAGCAGCTTAGTAGGTTCACCCCTCCACTTT. The chain recombines TRBV11-2 with TRBJ1-6, with no clear D. Trimming stripped 1 base from V and 9 bases from J, with 4 bases between. The CDR3 consists of 12 residues. Germline V CDR1 and CDR2: SGHAT, FQNNGV.

The V and J genes are TRBV18 and TRBJ1-2, with unresolved D. The CDR3 contains 13 residues. V was cut by 2 bases and J by 4 bases, with 8 bases left in between. The germline CDR1 and CDR2 sequences are KGHSH and LQKENI. This CDR3 is CASSPETGYGYTF. The CDR3 DNA follows: TGTGCCAGCTCACCAGAGACGGGCTATGGCTACACCTTC. The variable domain in full, with the rest retrieved from reference TRBV18 and TRBJ1-2, is NAGVMQNPRHLVRRRGQEARLRCSPMKGHSHVYWYRQLPEEGLKFMVYLQKENIIDESGMPKERFSAEFPKEGPSILRIQQVVRGDSAAYFCASSPETGYGYTFGSGTRLTVV.

This clone was recorded only once. The V gene is TRBV21-1, the J gene TRBJ1-2; the D call in the table, TRBD1, was not verified against the DNA. TRBV21-1 is an annotated pseudogene. The CDR3 sequence is 14 residues long. The DNA for the CDR3 is TGTGCCAGCAGAAGGTCGAGCAGGCCCTATGGCTACACCTTC. Translation gives CASRRSSRPYGYTF.

V usage is TRBV29-1 and J usage is TRBJ2-1; 7 bases match TRBD2. The CDR3 contains 14 residues. Germline-derived CDR1 and CDR2 are SQVTM and ANQGSEA. The V segment lost 3 bases and the J segment 3 bases; nucleotides outside the gene matches: 5. CDR3 nucleotides: TGCAGCGTTGATCGGGGGGTGGGCTACAATGAGCAGTTCTTC. Translated, it gives CSVDRGVGYNEQFF.

The rearrangement uses TRBV6-4 and TRBJ2-6; D unclear. CDR3 size: 16 residues. V lost 6 bases, J lost 1 base, and 13 bases lay in between. Per germline, CDR1 MRHNA and CDR2 SNTAGT. The CDR3 DNA reads TGTGCCAGCAGGGCCATAGGGCGATCTGGGGCCAACGTCCTGACTTTC. Translated: CASRAIGRSGANVLTF.

V usage is TRBV6-5 and J usage is TRBJ1-6; D might be TRBD1 (6 bases). Trimming cost V 0 bases and J 4 bases, with 10 bases left between them. Germline-derived CDR1 and CDR2 are MNHEY and SVGAGI. This CDR3 is built from 16 residues. CDR3 sequence (DNA): TGTGCCAGCAGTTACTCGATGCAGGGGTATAATTCACCCCTCCACTTT. As protein: CASSYSMQGYNSPLHF.

The V gene is TRBV28, the J gene TRBJ2-2, with 7 bases matching TRBD1. This CDR3 is built from 16 residues. The J segment lost 5 bases and the V segment lost 5 bases, leaving 11 bases of the junction unmatched. Germline CDR1 and CDR2: MDHEN and SYDVKM. The CDR3 bases are TGTGCCAGCAGTCCCCAGACAGGGTGGTCAACCGGGGAGCTGTTTTTT. It codes for CASSPQTGWSTGELFF.

The V call is TRBV5-4, the J call TRBJ1-4; 7 nucleotides match TRBD1. Germline CDR1 reads SGHNT; CDR2 reads YYREEE (reference sequence). V lost 4 bases, J lost 5 bases, and 5 bases stayed unmatched. The CDR3 runs to 14 residues. In nucleotides, the CDR3 is TGTGCCAGCAGCACGGACAGGCTAAATGAAAAACTGTTTTTT. It specifies CASSTDRLNEKLFF.

The V gene is TRBV19, the J gene TRBJ2-3; 14 bases map to TRBD2. In germline, CDR1 is LNHDA, CDR2 SQIVND (reference sequence). The trim removed 4 bases at V and 3 bases at J, leaving 9 bases unmatched. The CDR3 has 18 amino acids. In nucleotides, the CDR3 is TGTGCCAGTAGTACCGGGACTAGCGGGAGATGGGTAACAGATACGCAGTATTTT. Its protein is CASSTGTSGRWVTDTQYF.

This clone was seen just once. This CDR3 is also generated by other DNA sequences in the sample. The V call is TRBV20-1, the J call TRBJ2-3; D is uncertain. Trimming shortened V by 2 bases and J by 2 bases, and 2 bases separated the two germline ends. This CDR3 has 11 amino acids. Per germline, CDR1 DFQATT and CDR2 SNEGSKA (reference sequence). Here the CDR3 DNA reads TGCAGTGCTAGAACCACAGATACGCAGTATTTT. This encodes CSARTTDTQYF.

V and J are TRBV11-2 and TRBJ2-2, with D possibly TRBD2 on 5 matching bases. Between the trimmed V and J ends, which lost 4 bases and 7 bases, there was a span of 10 bases. The CDR3 runs 13 residues. Germline CDR1 SGHAT, CDR2 FQNNGV. This CDR3 reads CASSSSSVGELFF. The CDR3 DNA is TGTGCCAGCAGCTCTAGTAGCGTCGGGGAGCTGTTTTTT.

This clone showed up just once. This chain uses TRBV2 with TRBJ2-7, with D unclear. CDR1 is SNHLY and CDR2 is FYNNEI in the germline V gene. The V end lost 8 bases, the J end lost 5 bases, and 10 bases lay between the germline ends. The CDR3 contains 11 residues. CDR3 coding DNA: TGTGCCAGCCAATATGCCAACGAGCAGTACTTC. Protein: CASQYANEQYF.

V usage is TRBV5-4 and J usage is TRBJ2-5, with D unresolved. Germline V gene lookup returns CDR1 SGHNT and CDR2 YYREEE (reference sequence). CDR3 length: 13 amino acids. V dropped 0 bases and J dropped 3 bases, with 6 bases sitting between them. The CDR3 loop reads CASSLGSKETQYF. The CDR3 DNA follows: TGTGCCAGCAGCTTGGGGTCCAAAGAGACCCAGTACTTC.

This clone showed up just once. The chain uses TRBV19 and TRBJ1-1; no reliable D call. The germline CDR1 and CDR2 sequences are LNHDA and SQIVND (reference sequence). The CDR3 covers 11 residues. V lost 4 bases and J lost 6, with 6 bases in between. The CDR3 loop is CASSTISEAFF. The CDR3 DNA follows: TGTGCCAGTAGTACTATCTCTGAAGCTTTCTTT.

The chain employs TRBV6-5 and TRBJ2-3; D is undetermined. V lost 0 bases to trimming and J lost 4 bases, with 8 bases between them. The V gene's germline CDR1 is MNHEY and CDR2 SVGAGI. This CDR3 contains 14 residues. The CDR3 loop reads CASSYSYGSDTQYF. CDR3 in DNA: TGTGCCAGCAGTTACTCATATGGGTCAGATACGCAGTATTTT.

The V call is TRBV2, the J call TRBJ1-2; 8 bases align to TRBD1. V shed 8 bases, J shed 8 bases, and the junction held 7 bases outside the gene matches. The CDR3 contains 12 residues. Germline V lookup: CDR1 SNHLY, CDR2 FYNNEI. CDR3 coding DNA: TGTGCCAGCTTGGGACAGGATGGCGGCTACACCTTC. Its protein is CASLGQDGGYTF.

The chain employs TRBV19 and TRBJ2-1; D is possibly TRBD2 (5 bases). This CDR3 is built from 16 residues. Trimming shortened V by 0 bases and J by 8 bases, and 17 bases separated the two germline ends. The germline CDR1 and CDR2 sequences are LNHDA and SQIVND (reference sequence). CDR3 sequence: CASSIDWATGSDEQFF. The CDR3 nucleotides are TGTGCCAGTAGTATAGATTGGGCCACGGGGTCGGATGAGCAGTTCTTC.

The table lists this clone with a count of one. The rearrangement uses TRBV5-1 and TRBJ2-1; D possibly corresponds to TRBD2 (6 bases). This CDR3 comprises 18 residues. The germline gives CDR1 SGHRS, CDR2 YFSETQ. Trimming took 0 bases from V and 1 from J, leaving 17 bases between them. The CDR3 here is CASSLESGWGGSYNEQFF. The CDR3 DNA is TGCGCCAGCAGCTTGGAGAGCGGTTGGGGAGGTTCCTACAATGAGCAGTTCTTC.

The chain couples TRBV2 to TRBJ1-5; D is possibly TRBD1 (5 bases). CDR3 size: 18 residues. Trimming took 5 bases from V and 2 from J, leaving 22 bases between them. CDR1 is SNHLY, CDR2 FYNNEI, per germline. This chain's CDR3 is CASSYVLAWQGGNQPQHF. The CDR3 nucleotides read TGTGCCAGCAGTTACGTCTTAGCGTGGCAGGGAGGCAATCAGCCCCAGCATTTT.